This passage covers 28 T cell receptor beta chains from one sample sequenced in a study of T cell changes during pregnancy in multiple sclerosis. Method: immunoSEQ multiplex PCR; TCRdb's copy keeps in-frame clones and lacks some. The sample lists about 84,000 clones; approximately 95% were seen once. The specimen was peripheral blood, collected in the second trimester of pregnancy. The receptors come from a female donor in good health, enrolled as a control in a pregnancy study.

The chain links TRBV5-1 to TRBJ2-2; tentatively, D is TRBD1 (5 bases). Germline V gives CDR1 SGHRS, CDR2 YFSETQ. The CDR3 runs to 14 residues. The germline V and J ends were trimmed by 0 bases and 8 bases, with 11 bases remaining between them. The chain's CDR3 is CASSLGRAMGELFF. CDR3 nucleotides: TGCGCCAGCAGCTTGGGCAGGGCTATGGGGGAGCTGTTTTTT.

V is TRBV5-1 and J is TRBJ2-1; D gene uncertain. This CDR3 is built from 13 residues. Trimming shortened V by 7 bases and J by 6 bases, and 14 bases separated the two germline ends. Germline V gives CDR1 SGHRS, CDR2 YFSETQ. The CDR3 region is CASGRDTFNEQFF. The CDR3 region has the DNA TGCGCCAGCGGCCGAGACACCTTCAATGAGCAGTTCTTC.

Worth noting for this clone: The same CDR3 can be traced to other DNA sequences in this sample. The J gene is TRBJ2-7, the V gene TRBV5-1; 8 bases align to TRBD1. The CDR3 loop spans 14 amino acids. Germline loops: CDR1 SGHRS, CDR2 YFSETQ. V lost 4 bases and J lost 3; bases outside the gene matches: 6. The CDR3 loop is CASSPGQGSYEQYF. DNA of the CDR3: TGCGCCAGCAGCCCCGGACAGGGTAGCTACGAGCAGTACTTC.

This chain uses TRBV27 with TRBJ2-7; 8 bases line up with TRBD2. Germline CDR1 is MNHEY and CDR2 is SMNVEV (reference sequence). With V trimmed by 8 bases and J by 5 bases, 8 bases remained unmatched. CDR3 length: 13 amino acids. The chain's CDR3 is CASSNSGLDEQYF. The CDR3, as DNA: TGTGCCAGCTCAAATTCGGGACTAGACGAGCAGTACTTC.

The gene calls are TRBV5-1 and TRBJ2-5; 7 positions agree with TRBD2. The DNA end favors TRBJ2-7, so the J call may be wrong. Germline V gene sequence: CDR1 SGHRS, CDR2 YFSETQ. This CDR3 has 14 amino acids. The CDR3 here is CASSLAGGYYEQYF. CDR3 sequence (DNA): TGCGCCAGCAGCTTGGCGGGAGGCTATTACGAGCAGTACTTC.

The chain employs TRBV7-9 and TRBJ2-5; D unclear. Trimming removed 2 bases at V and 11 bases at J, with 15 bases between. CDR1 and CDR2 (germline): SEHNR, FQNEAQ (reference sequence). The CDR3 spans 13 residues. CDR3 sequence: CASSLSHPAPQYF. The CDR3 bases are TGTGCCAGCAGCTTATCTCACCCCGCGCCGCAGTACTTC.

V usage is TRBV2 and J usage is TRBJ2-3; D remains unclear. Trimming stripped 11 bases from V and 4 bases from J, with 10 bases between. The CDR3 covers 11 residues. Germline V gene sequence: CDR1 SNHLY, CDR2 FYNNEI. As DNA, the CDR3 is TGTGCCGGCGGTTTGGCAGATACGCAGTATTTT. It is translated as CAGGLADTQYF.

The chain links TRBV6-1 to TRBJ1-2, with TRBD1 identical over 9 bases. The germline V gene has CDR1 MNHNS and CDR2 SASEGT. This CDR3 has 15 residues. Trimming at V came to 6 bases and at J to 4 bases, leaving 9 bases not matched to a gene. The CDR3 region is CASRSTGGRSYGYTF. The CDR3 coding sequence is TGTGCCAGCAGGTCTACAGGGGGCCGTAGCTATGGCTACACCTTC.

The chain combines TRBV11-2 with TRBJ1-1; tentatively, D is TRBD1 (5 bases). V was shortened by 1 base and J by 0 bases, with 9 bases between the two germline ends. Germline CDR1 and CDR2: SGHAT and FQNNGV. The CDR3 is 15 amino acids. CDR3 region: CASSLGQILNTEAFF. For the CDR3, the DNA is TGTGCCAGCAGCTTAGGACAGATACTGAACACTGAAGCTTTCTTT. Looking up the rest from reference TRBV11-2 and TRBJ1-1 gives the full variable domain: EAGVAQSPRYKIIEKRQSVAFWCNPISGHATLYWYQQILGQGPKLLIQFQNNGVVDDSQLPKDRFSAERLKGVDSTLKIQPAKLEDSAVYLCASSLGQILNTEAFFGQGTRLTVV.

This chain links TRBV27 with TRBJ2-2, with 8 bases matching TRBD1. The CDR3 has 14 amino acids. Germline V gene data show CDR1 as MNHEY and CDR2 as SMNVEV (reference sequence). Trimming took 8 bases from V and 5 from J; bases not matched to a gene: 7. The DNA for the CDR3 is TGTGCCAGCTCAGGGGGCATTGTAACCGGGGAGCTGTTTTTT. Amino acid sequence: CASSGGIVTGELFF.

V gene TRBV19 combines with J gene TRBJ2-2; TRBD2 matches at 10 bases. This CDR3 comprises 16 residues. Per germline, CDR1 LNHDA and CDR2 SQIVND (reference sequence). Losses at the gene ends were 3 bases for V and 6 bases for J; bases not matched to a gene: 7. The CDR3 DNA reads TGTGCCAGTAGTATTCTAGCGGGAGAAGGGGCCGGGGAGCTGTTTTTT. This encodes CASSILAGEGAGELFF.

V usage is TRBV7-8 and J usage is TRBJ2-2, with 11 bases lining up with TRBD2. Unmatched junction bases numbered 1, after V lost 3 bases and J lost 4 bases. The CDR3 is 15 residues long. Germline CDR1 SGHVS, CDR2 FQNEAQ. CDR3 sequence: CASSFGTSGTGELFF. The CDR3 DNA is TGTGCCAGCAGCTTCGGGACTAGCGGCACCGGGGAGCTGTTTTTT.

The CDR3 bases are TGTGCCAGCAGTGAAGAAACTACGGGACAGTTCAATCAGCCCCAGCATTTT. As protein: CASSEETTGQFNQPQHF. The chain combines TRBV6-1 with TRBJ1-5; 7 positions match TRBD1. The CDR3 is 17 amino acids. J was trimmed by 3 bases and V by 1 base; bases with no gene match: 9. In germline, CDR1 is MNHNS, CDR2 SASEGT.

This sequence joins TRBV18 and TRBJ2-1, with 10 bases matching TRBD2. The CDR3 runs 17 residues. V lost 2 bases, J lost 3 bases, and 7 bases stayed unmatched. The germline gives CDR1 KGHSH, CDR2 LQKENI. The CDR3 here is CASSPTLAGVVYNEQFF. The CDR3 coding sequence is TGTGCCAGCTCACCAACGCTAGCGGGAGTGGTCTACAATGAGCAGTTCTTC. Using reference TRBV18 and TRBJ2-1 for the parts outside the CDR3, the full variable domain is NAGVMQNPRHLVRRRGQEARLRCSPMKGHSHVYWYRQLPEEGLKFMVYLQKENIIDESGMPKERFSAEFPKEGPSILRIQQVVRGDSAAYFCASSPTLAGVVYNEQFFGPGTRLTVL.

This chain joins TRBV5-6 and TRBJ2-5; 7 bases match TRBD2. Trimming removed 4 bases from V and 1 base from J; junction bases left unmatched: 10. Germline CDR1 is SGHDT and CDR2 is YYEEEE. The CDR3 is 16 amino acids. The chain's CDR3 is CASSVRGSGLQETQYF. The DNA for the CDR3 is TGTGCCAGCAGCGTTAGAGGTAGCGGGCTCCAAGAGACCCAGTACTTC.

This sequence joins TRBV5-1 and TRBJ1-4; no clear D gene. V lost 1 base, J lost 6 bases, and 10 bases lay in between. The CDR3 contains 14 residues. The germline V gene encodes CDR1 SGHRS and CDR2 YFSETQ. The CDR3 region has the DNA TGCGCCAGCAGCTTGTCGCGGGCTGATGAAAAACTGTTTTTT. This codes for CASSLSRADEKLFF.

The chain carries TRBV28 and TRBJ2-2, with 9 bases identical to TRBD2. Germline V gene data show CDR1 as MDHEN and CDR2 as SYDVKM. The CDR3 extends over 17 amino acids. The V gene end was trimmed by 3 bases and the J gene end by 3 bases; junction bases not matched to a gene: 8. This CDR3 reads CASSLRDSGSDTGELFF. The CDR3 DNA reads TGTGCCAGCAGTTTGCGTGATAGCGGGAGTGACACCGGGGAGCTGTTTTTT. Based on the CDR3 plus reference TRBV28 and TRBJ2-2, the full variable domain is DVKVTQSSRYLVKRTGEKVFLECVQDMDHENMFWYRQDPGLGLRLIYFSYDVKMKEKGDIPEGYSVSREKKERFSLILESASTNQTSMYLCASSLRDSGSDTGELFFGEGSRLTVL.

The V call is TRBV5-4, the J call TRBJ1-4; 8 bases are a match to TRBD1. The CDR3 sequence is 16 residues long. With V trimmed by 3 bases and J by 8 bases, 12 bases remained unmatched. Germline CDR1 and CDR2: SGHNT and YYREEE (reference sequence). The CDR3 loop reads CASSSALTGVKEKLFF. CDR3 nucleotide sequence: TGTGCCAGCAGCTCAGCTTTGACAGGGGTTAAGGAAAAACTGTTTTTT.

The V gene is TRBV28, the J gene TRBJ2-3, with TRBD2 matching 8 bases. Germline V gives CDR1 MDHEN, CDR2 SYDVKM. CDR3 length: 14 residues. V shed 5 bases, J shed 6 bases, and the junction held 7 bases outside the gene matches. The CDR3 sequence is CASSPRASGDTQYF. The CDR3 coding sequence is TGTGCCAGCAGTCCCCGGGCTAGCGGGGATACGCAGTATTTT.

The rearrangement uses TRBV25-1 and TRBJ2-7, with D tentatively TRBD2 (5 bases). Germline V gene sequence: CDR1 MGHDK, CDR2 SYGVNS. V was trimmed by 6 bases and J by 9 bases, leaving 12 bases between them. This CDR3 has 11 amino acids. CDR3 sequence reads: CASSGRAGQYF. CDR3 bases: TGTGCCAGCAGCGGGCGGGCAGGGCAGTACTTC.

The gene calls are TRBV29-1 and TRBJ2-1; D gene ambiguous. Germline loops: CDR1 SQVTM, CDR2 ANQGSEA. The V end was cut by 7 bases, the J end by 6 bases, with 13 bases between. The CDR3 covers 12 residues. This CDR3 is CSARAGFNEQFF. For the CDR3, the DNA is TGCAGCGCGCGCGCCGGGTTCAATGAGCAGTTCTTC.

The chain recombines TRBV9 with TRBJ2-7, with a possible D match to TRBD2 (6 bases). The germline CDR1 and CDR2 sequences are SGDLS and YYNGEE. Deletions cut 0 bases from V and 0 bases from J, with 13 bases between. There are 16 residues in the CDR3. The DNA of the CDR3 is TGTGCCAGCAGCGTAGGTCTCGGGACTGACTCCTACGAGCAGTACTTC. Its translation is CASSVGLGTDSYEQYF.

The CDR3 nucleotides read TGTGCCAGCAGTTACTTATCTTTTGGAGACTACGAGCAGTACTTC. It translates to CASSYLSFGDYEQYF. The chain is built from TRBV28 and TRBJ2-7; no definite D call. Trimming pared 4 bases from V and 3 bases from J, leaving 16 bases between. This CDR3 spans 15 amino acids. CDR1 MDHEN and CDR2 SYDVKM come from the germline V gene.

As DNA, the CDR3 is TGTGCCAGCACTAGTCCCAACTATGGCTACACCTTC. Protein: CASTSPNYGYTF. This sequence joins TRBV28 and TRBJ1-2; D remains ambiguous. V gave up 7 bases and J gave up 2 bases, with 8 bases separating them. The CDR3 covers 12 residues. Germline V gives CDR1 MDHEN, CDR2 SYDVKM.

V usage is TRBV5-4 and J usage is TRBJ2-6; D possibly corresponds to TRBD2 (5 bases). This CDR3 is built from 16 residues. V lost 7 bases to trimming and J lost 1 base, with 15 bases between them. Germline CDR1 is SGHNT and CDR2 is YYREEE (reference sequence). CDR3 bases: TGTGCCAGCGGGTCTTACGGGGTATCTGGGGCCAACGTCCTGACTTTC. Translation gives CASGSYGVSGANVLTF.

V usage is TRBV11-1 and J usage is TRBJ2-3; D unclear. Germline loops: CDR1 SGHAT, CDR2 FQDESV (reference sequence). Deletions cut 2 bases from V and 4 bases from J, with 4 bases between. The CDR3 has 12 amino acids. The CDR3 DNA reads as TGTGCCAGCAGCTTACTCTCAGATACGCAGTATTTT. It is translated as CASSLLSDTQYF.

J is TRBJ2-7 and V is TRBV5-1; a possible D gene is TRBD2 (6 bases). This CDR3 comprises 14 residues. V lost 4 bases, J lost 4 bases, and 15 bases lay in between. Looked up from germline, CDR1 is SGHRS and CDR2 is YFSETQ. The CDR3 is CASSPAAGRYEQYF. DNA for the CDR3: TGCGCCAGCAGCCCCGCCGCGGGAAGGTACGAGCAGTACTTC.

Notes on this clone: At one end the junction does not follow the germline gene, possibly because of a read error. This chain joins TRBV2 and TRBJ2-7; no definite D call. The CDR3 has 13 amino acids. Germline lookup yields CDR1 SNHLY and CDR2 FYNNEI. The CDR3 sequence is CVSSELGPYEQYF. CDR3 sequence (DNA): TGTGTCAGCAGTGAACTGGGCCCCTACGAGCAGTACTTC.